This T cell receptor (beta chain) was found in a study of blood T cell repertoires in COVID-19. Study overall: From the United States, Italy and Spain came samples of acute and convalescent COVID-19. PBMCs, B-cell-depleted T cells, or T cells were the source of the cDNA or gDNA that made up the material.

How the authors handled the data: Nucleated cell counts were estimated from reference gene primer amplification. Assay used: immunoSEQ multiplex PCR; TCRdb lists only in-frame clones, some missing. V and J calls and clone size follow that table, whereas D and trimming were derived from the DNA. The sample lists 70,000 to 75,000 clones; around 80% were seen once. The V and J ends lost 5 bases and 3 bases, in that order; junction bases with no gene match: 5. Germline V CDR1 and CDR2: ENHRY, SYGVKD. The CDR3 sequence is 15 residues long. The chain combines TRBV10-3 with TRBJ2-2; TRBD1 matches at 8 bases. Sequenced sample: peripheral blood. This clonotype originated in a man aged 55 to 70 with active or convalescent COVID-19. CDR3 loop: CAISLDREDTGELFF. The CDR3 DNA reads as TGTGCCATCAGTCTGGACAGGGAGGACACCGGGGAGCTGTTTTTT.